The 10 T cell receptor beta chains reported below all come from one sample, sequenced in a study of blood T cell repertoires in COVID-19. The method was immunoSEQ multiplex PCR; TCRdb's version includes in-frame clones alone and lacks a portion of them. The table shows about 130,000 clones, with over 60% occurring only once. The specimen sequenced was peripheral blood. These TCRs come from a man aged 40-49 years with active or convalescent COVID-19.

Here the CDR3 DNA reads TGTGCCAGCAGCATTGAAGGGGGACAGGGTAACAACTATGGCTACACCTTC. This sequence encodes CASSIEGGQGNNYGYTF. J is TRBJ1-2 and V is TRBV6-4; 9 bases align to TRBD1. The germline V gene has CDR1 MRHNA and CDR2 SNTAGT. The V segment lost 6 bases and the J segment 2 bases; nucleotides outside the gene matches: 13. The length of the CDR3 is 17 residues.

The CDR3 nucleotides read TGTGCCTGGAGTGGTTCAGGGGCCCAGTACTTC. It codes for CAWSGSGAQYF. The V gene is TRBV30, the J gene TRBJ2-5; perhaps TRBD1 as D (6 bases). The CDR3 sequence is 11 residues long. Looked up from germline, CDR1 is GTSNPN and CDR2 is SVGIG (reference sequence). V lost 1 base and J lost 9, with 9 bases in between.

The CDR3 nucleotides read TGTGCCAGCATCCCGGGGGAGAATAGCAATCAGCCCCAGCATTTT. Protein product: CASIPGENSNQPQHF. This rearrangement joins TRBV21-1 to TRBJ1-5. TRBV21-1 is a documented pseudogene. This CDR3 has 15 residues.

This chain uses TRBV5-1 with TRBJ1-1; D ambiguous. The CDR3 totals 15 residues. The V end lost 0 bases, the J end lost 4 bases, and 13 bases lay between the germline ends. Germline values: CDR1 SGHRS, CDR2 YFSETQ. The CDR3 nucleotides are TGCGCCAGCAGCTTGGACGGGCGCCGGGGCACTGAAGCTTTCTTT. Its protein is CASSLDGRRGTEAFF.

V gene TRBV3-1 (or the pseudogene TRBV3-2) combines with J gene TRBJ1-2; the D gene is possibly TRBD1 (6 bases). Trimming removed 1 base at V and 6 bases at J, with 9 bases between. Germline loops: CDR1 LGHDT, CDR2 YNNKEL (reference sequence). This CDR3 region has 13 residues. For the CDR3, the DNA is TGTGCCAGCAGCCAAGTAGGGGACAATGGCTACACCTTC. Protein product: CASSQVGDNGYTF.

V usage is TRBV12-3 or TRBV12-4 and J usage is TRBJ1-2, with no clear D. This CDR3 comprises 13 residues. Trimming took 5 bases from V and 4 from J, leaving 11 bases between them. The CDR3 protein is CASSPQPIYGYTF. CDR3 bases: TGTGCCAGCAGTCCACAGCCTATCTATGGCTACACCTTC.

The V gene is TRBV29-1, the J gene TRBJ2-7; tentative D call: TRBD2 (5 bases). CDR1 and CDR2 from the germline V gene are SQVTM and ANQGSEA. CDR3 length: 12 residues. With 4 bases removed from V and 2 bases from J, the gap between germline ends came to 9 bases. The CDR3 sequence is CSVVRDTYEQYF. The DNA for the CDR3 is TGCAGCGTTGTGAGGGATACCTACGAGCAGTACTTC.

This clone has just one count. The chain recombines TRBV4-1 with TRBJ2-5; 9 positions agree with TRBD2. This CDR3 spans 15 amino acids. Germline lookup yields CDR1 MGHRA and CDR2 YSYEKL. V gave up 2 bases and J gave up 5 bases; unmatched junction bases: 6. CDR3 DNA: TGCGCCAGCAGCCAAAAGCGGCTAGCGGGGGAGACCCAGTACTTC. As protein: CASSQKRLAGETQYF.

This chain uses TRBV19 with TRBJ1-6; 8 nucleotides match TRBD1. Germline V lookup: CDR1 LNHDA, CDR2 SQIVND (reference sequence). CDR3 length: 16 amino acids. The V gene end was trimmed by 5 bases and the J gene end by 8 bases; junction bases not matched to a gene: 11. The chain's CDR3 is CASSLIAGTGHSPLHF. CDR3 in DNA: TGTGCCAGTAGTCTTATCGCCGGGACAGGTCATTCACCCCTCCACTTT.

The V gene is TRBV2, the J gene TRBJ2-2; 9 nucleotides line up with TRBD1. The length of the CDR3 is 16 residues. Germline CDR1 reads SNHLY; CDR2 reads FYNNEI. With V trimmed by 7 bases and J by 5 bases, 11 bases remained unmatched. CDR3 nucleotides: TGTGCCAGCATGGGACTGGGACAGGGCCGGACCGGGGAGCTGTTTTTT. It yields the protein CASMGLGQGRTGELFF.